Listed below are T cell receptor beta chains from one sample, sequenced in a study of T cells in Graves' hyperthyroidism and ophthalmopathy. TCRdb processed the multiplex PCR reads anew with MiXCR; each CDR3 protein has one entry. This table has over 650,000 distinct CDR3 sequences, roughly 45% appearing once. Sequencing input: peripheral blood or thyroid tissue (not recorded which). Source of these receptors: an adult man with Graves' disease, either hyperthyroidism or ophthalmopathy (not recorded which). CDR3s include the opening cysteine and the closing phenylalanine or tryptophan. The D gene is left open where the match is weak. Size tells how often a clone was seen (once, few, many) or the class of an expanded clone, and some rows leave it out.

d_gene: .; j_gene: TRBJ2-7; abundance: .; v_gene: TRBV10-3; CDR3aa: CARDPRGSSSYEQYF; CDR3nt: TGTGCTAGAGATCCCCGCGGGTCCAGCTCCTACGAGCAGTACTTC
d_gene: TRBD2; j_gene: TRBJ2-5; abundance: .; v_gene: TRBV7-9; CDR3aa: CASSYITPGLAEQETQYF; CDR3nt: TGTGCCAGCAGCTATATTACCCCCGGACTAGCTGAGCAAGAGACCCAGTACTTC
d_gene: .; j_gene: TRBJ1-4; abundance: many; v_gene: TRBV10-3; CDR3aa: CAISEGSLREKLFF; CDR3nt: TGTGCCATCAGTGAGGGCAGTCTACGAGAAAAACTGTTTTTT
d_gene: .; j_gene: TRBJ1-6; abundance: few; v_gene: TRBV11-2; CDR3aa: CASTATANYNSPLHF; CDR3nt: TGTGCCAGCACCGCGACAGCGAACTATAATTCACCCCTCCACTTT
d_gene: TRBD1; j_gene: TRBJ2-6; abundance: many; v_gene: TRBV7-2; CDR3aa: CASSQPGTGYSGANVLTF; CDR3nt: TGTGCCAGCAGCCAGCCAGGGACAGGGTACTCTGGGGCCAACGTCCTGACTTTC
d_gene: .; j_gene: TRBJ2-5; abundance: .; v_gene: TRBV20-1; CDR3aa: CSAADWNQETQYF; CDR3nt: TGCAGTGCTGCCGACTGGAACCAAGAGACCCAGTACTTC
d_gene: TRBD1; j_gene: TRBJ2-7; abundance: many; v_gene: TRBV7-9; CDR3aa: CASSVAAGGLVEQYF; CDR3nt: TGTGCCAGCAGCGTAGCCGCAGGGGGTCTAGTCGAGCAGTACTTC
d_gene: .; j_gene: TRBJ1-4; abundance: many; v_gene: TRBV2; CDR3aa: CASSQGYEKLFF; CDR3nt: TGTGCCAGTTCGCAGGGTTATGAAAAACTGTTTTTT
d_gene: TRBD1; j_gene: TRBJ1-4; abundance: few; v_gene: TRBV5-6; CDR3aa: CASSVTGVDEKLFF; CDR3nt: TGTGCCAGCAGCGTGACAGGGGTTGATGAAAAACTGTTTTTT
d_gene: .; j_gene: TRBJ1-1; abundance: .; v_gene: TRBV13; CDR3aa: CASSPIGEAFF; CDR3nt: TGTGCCAGCAGTCCGATCGGTGAAGCTTTCTTT
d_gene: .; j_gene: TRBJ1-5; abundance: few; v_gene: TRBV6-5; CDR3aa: CASSHTGTSNQPQHF; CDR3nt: TGTGCCAGCAGTCACACCGGGACAAGCAATCAGCCCCAGCATTTT
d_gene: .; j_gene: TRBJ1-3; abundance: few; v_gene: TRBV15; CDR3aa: CATSRGGGTGNTIYF; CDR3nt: TGTGCCACCAGCAGGGGCGGGGGAACTGGAAACACCATATATTTT
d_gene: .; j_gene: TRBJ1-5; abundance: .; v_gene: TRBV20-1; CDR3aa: CSARGQRGYSNQPQHF; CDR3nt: TGCAGTGCTAGAGGACAGCGGGGTTATAGCAATCAGCCCCAGCATTTT
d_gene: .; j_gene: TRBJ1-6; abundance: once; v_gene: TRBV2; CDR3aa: CASSVQGGSESPLHF; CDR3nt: TGTGCCAGCAGTGTACAGGGTGGGTCGGAGTCACCCCTCCACTTT
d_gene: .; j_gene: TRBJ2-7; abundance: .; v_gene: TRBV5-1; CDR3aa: CASSLVADQNYEQYF; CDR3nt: TGCGCCAGCAGCTTGGTGGCTGACCAAAACTACGAGCAGTACTTC
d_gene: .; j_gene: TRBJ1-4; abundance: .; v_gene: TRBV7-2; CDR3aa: CASSGGGVGEKLFF; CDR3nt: TGTGCCAGCAGCGGAGGGGGGGTGGGTGAAAAACTGTTTTTT
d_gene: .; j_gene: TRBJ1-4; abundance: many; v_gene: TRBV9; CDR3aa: CASSVVPGEKLFF; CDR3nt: TGTGCCAGCAGCGTAGTGCCGGGTGAAAAACTGTTTTTT
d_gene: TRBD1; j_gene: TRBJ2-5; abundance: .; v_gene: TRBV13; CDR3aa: CASSLRQGAETQYF; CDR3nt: TGTGCCAGCAGCTTACGACAGGGGGCTGAGACCCAGTACTTC
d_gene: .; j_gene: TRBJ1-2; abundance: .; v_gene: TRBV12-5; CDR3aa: CASGLSPRHGYTF; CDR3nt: TGTGCTAGTGGTTTGTCCCCCCGGCATGGCTACACCTTC
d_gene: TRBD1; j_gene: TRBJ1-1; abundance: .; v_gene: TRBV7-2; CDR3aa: CASSFNYRGPNTEAFF; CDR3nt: TGTGCCAGCAGCTTTAACTACAGGGGTCCGAACACTGAAGCTTTCTTT
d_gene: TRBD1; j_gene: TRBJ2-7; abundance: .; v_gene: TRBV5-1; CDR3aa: CASSHGTGVYEQYF; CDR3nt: TGTGCCAGCAGCCACGGGACAGGGGTCTACGAGCAGTACTTC
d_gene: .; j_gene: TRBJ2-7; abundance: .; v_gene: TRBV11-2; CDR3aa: CASSRLRSPGEQYF; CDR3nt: TGTGCCAGCAGCCGCCTTAGGTCCCCTGGCGAGCAGTACTTC
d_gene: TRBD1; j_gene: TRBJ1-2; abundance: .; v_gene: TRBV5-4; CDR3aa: CASRDTGGNGYTF; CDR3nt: TGTGCCAGCAGAGATACAGGGGGCAACGGCTACACCTTC
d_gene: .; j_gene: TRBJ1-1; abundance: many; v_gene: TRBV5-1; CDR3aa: CASSLGPDLNTEAFF; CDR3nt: TGCGCCAGCAGCTTGGGCCCTGATTTGAACACTGAAGCTTTCTTT
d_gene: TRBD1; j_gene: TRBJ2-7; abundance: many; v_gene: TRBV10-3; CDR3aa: CAIRGGQGSDPEQYF; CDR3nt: TGTGCCATCAGGGGGGGACAGGGATCGGACCCCGAGCAGTACTTC
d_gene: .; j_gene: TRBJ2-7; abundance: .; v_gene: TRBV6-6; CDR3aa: CASSYYEFGEQYF; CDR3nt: TGTGCCAGCAGTTACTATGAGTTTGGCGAGCAGTACTTC